This T cell receptor (beta chain) is from a study of blood T cell repertoires in COVID-19 (dated by TCRdb to the early 2020s). At the level of the whole study: The collaborator samples originated in the United States, Italy and Spain and spanned the acute and convalescent phases of COVID-19. The prospective study material was composed of cDNA or gDNA derived from T cells, B-cell-depleted T cells, or PBMCs. Deeply sampled blood TCRbeta repertoires from subjects exposed to, actively infected with, or recovered from COVID-19 were included in the dataset. The repertoires were released in a freely available public database intended as a resource for research on the immune response to SARS-CoV-2. Samples came from the ongoing ImmuneRACE study (first 160 participants) plus 1,254 subjects from 6 global collaborators. Sample metadata almost always included a de-identified subject ID, COVID-19 status, age in years and sex. Where available, HLA class I and class II types were obtained from metadata supplied by the sample provider rather than from assay-based typing.

TCRbeta CDR3 regions were amplified from genomic DNA by means of the immunoSEQ Assay, a bias-controlled multiplex PCR. The paper's data handling went like this. Nucleated cell counts per sample were estimated from amplification of reference gene primers within the assay. Sequence reads were collapsed and filtered to measure the absolute abundance of every unique TCRbeta CDR3 rearrangement. For each sample, productive Simpson clonality was calculated by taking the square root of Simpson's diversity index across productive rearrangements. TCRdb obtained this table from immuneACCESS and retained in-frame rearrangements with V and J assigned. These tables miss some clones; where compared with another copy, unresolved V genes account for less than half of the shortfall, and the remainder is unexplained. That table is the source of V, J and clone size, and D and trimming were worked out from the DNA. The sample includes around 300,000 clones, with about 87% observed a single time. 1.6% of the sample is taken by the ten largest.

On this clone itself: This clone's antigen is unknown. The sample holds no much larger clone one base away, and base qualities are not on file.

V gives up 1 base and J gives up 7 bases, and the segment between their germline ends measures 23 bases. There are 17 amino acids in the CDR3, from cysteine to phenylalanine inclusive. Just CDR3 DNA is preserved here, 51 bases in frame from base 1. Via the germline V gene, CDR1 is MGHRA and CDR2 YSYEKL. Points the paper makes about the study in general: The quantity of clinical and demographic metadata differed by source and by participant and was supplied without curation.

At one collaborating source in Seattle, patients were enrolled during active infection and were followed longitudinally through the course of disease. Each collaborating institution followed its own protocols to collect whole blood in K2EDTA tubes. For TCRbeta analysis, collaborators shipped samples as frozen whole blood, isolated PBMCs, or DNA extracted from either of those sample types. This chain is built from TRBV4-1 and TRBJ2-7, with TRBD2 as a weak D call on 5 bases. The receptor was isolated from a woman aged 30 to 39 with COVID-19, enrolled during active disease. What was sequenced was peripheral blood. The nucleotide sequence reads TGCGCCAGCAGCCAAGTGGTAACCTCCAATGCCGGGGATGAGCAGTACTTC. The translation is CASSQVVTSNAGDEQYF.